The clone carrying this T cell receptor beta chain was seen only a few times. Its cognate antigen is unknown. This sample was included in a study of T-cell memory formation after mild COVID-19. Study-wide background: The study found TCR clusters largely donor specific. Study conclusions and caveats: Pre-infection memory already had some responding clones, implying cross-reactive memory joined. A second wave of clones peaked on day 37, and their SARS-CoV-2 specificity went unconfirmed.

TCRdb re-called the 5' RACE reads with MiXCR, one entry per CDR3 protein. Of 450,000 to 650,000 distinct CDR3 sequences in the sample, about a fifth were seen once. Germline assignment: CDR1 SGHDN and CDR2 FVKESK. The length of the CDR3 is 15 residues. The V and J ends lost 1 base and 4 bases respectively, with 13 bases between them. Sequencing input: PBMCs or a T cell subset sorted from them (not recorded which). This chain links TRBV14 with TRBJ2-5; D possibly corresponds to TRBD2 (5 bases). This receptor was taken from an adult woman who had mild COVID-19 (a few samples of this study predate the infection). Cell type and time point are not known. Here the CDR3 DNA reads TGTGCCAGCAGCCAAGGTCTAGGAGGTGTAGAGACCCAGTACTTC. Translated: CASSQGLGGVETQYF. The variable domain in full, completed from reference TRBV14 and TRBJ2-5, reads EAGVTQFPSHSVIEKGQTVTLRCDPISGHDNLYWYRRVMGKEIKFLLHFVKESKQDESGMPNNRFLAERTGGTYSTLKVQPAELEDSGVYFCASSQGLGGVETQYFGPGTRLLVL.